Only a few counts were recorded for the clone carrying this TCR beta chain. V was pared by 6 bases and J by 5 bases, with 10 bases between. The length of the CDR3 is 13 residues. CDR1 and CDR2 from the germline V gene are MNHNY and SVGAGI (reference sequence). The data are from a study of cytomegalovirus exposure and HLA in healthy donors. The study sampled nominally healthy donors, though unrecorded immune exposures were likely. Primers for the PCR totalled 60 Vbeta and 13 Jbeta. Here immunoSEQ multiplex PCR was the method, and the copy in TCRdb shows in-frame clones only, minus some. Of roughly 110,000 clones listed, 60% to 85% are singletons.

The V call is TRBV6-6, the J call TRBJ1-4; no reliable D call. This clonotype was sampled from a female donor in good health and CMV-seronegative. The material sequenced was PBMCs. CDR3 amino acids: CASRGPQNEKLFF. The CDR3 DNA is TGTGCCAGCAGGGGCCCCCAAAATGAAAAACTGTTTTTT.